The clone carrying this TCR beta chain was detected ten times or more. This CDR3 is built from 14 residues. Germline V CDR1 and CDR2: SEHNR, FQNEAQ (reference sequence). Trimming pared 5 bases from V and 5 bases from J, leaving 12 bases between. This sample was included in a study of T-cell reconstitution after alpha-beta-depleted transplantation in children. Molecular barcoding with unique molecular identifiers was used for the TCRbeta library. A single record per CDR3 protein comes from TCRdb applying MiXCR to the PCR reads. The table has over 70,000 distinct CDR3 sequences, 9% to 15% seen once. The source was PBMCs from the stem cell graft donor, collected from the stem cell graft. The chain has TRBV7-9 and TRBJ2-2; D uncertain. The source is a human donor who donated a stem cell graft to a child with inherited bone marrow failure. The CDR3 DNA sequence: TGTGCCAGCAGCCCGAAAAGCGCGACCGGGGAGCTGTTTTTT. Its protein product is CASSPKSATGELFF.